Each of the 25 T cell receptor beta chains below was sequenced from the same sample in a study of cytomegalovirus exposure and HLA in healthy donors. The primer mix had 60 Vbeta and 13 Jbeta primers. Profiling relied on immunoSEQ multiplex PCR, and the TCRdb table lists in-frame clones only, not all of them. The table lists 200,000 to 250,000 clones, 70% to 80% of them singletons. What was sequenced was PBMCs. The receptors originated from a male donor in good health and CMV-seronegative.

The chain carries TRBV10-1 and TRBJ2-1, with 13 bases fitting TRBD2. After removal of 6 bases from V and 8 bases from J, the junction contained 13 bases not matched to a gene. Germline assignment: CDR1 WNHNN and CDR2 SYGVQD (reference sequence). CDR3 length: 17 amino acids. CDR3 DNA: TGCGCCAGCAGAGACCCCCCACTAGCGGGAGGGCCTGATGAGCAGTTCTTC. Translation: CASRDPPLAGGPDEQFF.

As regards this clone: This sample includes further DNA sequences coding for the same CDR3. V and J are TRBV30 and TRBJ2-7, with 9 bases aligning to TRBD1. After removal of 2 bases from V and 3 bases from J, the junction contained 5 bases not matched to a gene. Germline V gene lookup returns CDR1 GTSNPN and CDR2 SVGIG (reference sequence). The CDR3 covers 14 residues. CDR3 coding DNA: TGTGCCTGGAGTTCCGGGACAGGGATCTACGAGCAGTACTTC. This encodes CAWSSGTGIYEQYF. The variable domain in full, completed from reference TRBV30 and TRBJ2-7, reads SQTIHQWPATLVQPVGSPLSLECTVEGTSNPNLYWYRQAAGRGLQLLFYSVGIGQISSEVPQNLSASRPQDRQFILSSKKLLLSDSGFYLCAWSSGTGIYEQYFGPGTRLTVT.

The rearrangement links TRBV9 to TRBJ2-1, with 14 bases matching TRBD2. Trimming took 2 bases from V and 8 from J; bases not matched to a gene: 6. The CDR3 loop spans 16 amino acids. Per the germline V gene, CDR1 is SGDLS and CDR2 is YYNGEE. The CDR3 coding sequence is TGTGCCAGCAGCGTCACCGGGACTAGCGGGAGCTATGAGCAGTTCTTC. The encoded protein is CASSVTGTSGSYEQFF.

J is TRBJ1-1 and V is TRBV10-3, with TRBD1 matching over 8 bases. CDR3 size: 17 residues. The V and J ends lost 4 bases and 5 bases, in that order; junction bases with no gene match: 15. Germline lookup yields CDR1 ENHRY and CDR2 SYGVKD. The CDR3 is CAISGRDRPSGGTEAFF. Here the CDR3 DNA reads TGTGCCATCAGTGGGCGGGACAGGCCATCCGGTGGAACTGAAGCTTTCTTT.

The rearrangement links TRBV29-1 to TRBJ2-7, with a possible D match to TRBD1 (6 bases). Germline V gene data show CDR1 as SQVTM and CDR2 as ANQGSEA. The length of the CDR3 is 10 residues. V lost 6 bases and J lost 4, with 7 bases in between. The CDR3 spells CSVGQYEQYF. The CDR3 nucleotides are TGCAGCGTAGGACAGTACGAGCAGTACTTC.

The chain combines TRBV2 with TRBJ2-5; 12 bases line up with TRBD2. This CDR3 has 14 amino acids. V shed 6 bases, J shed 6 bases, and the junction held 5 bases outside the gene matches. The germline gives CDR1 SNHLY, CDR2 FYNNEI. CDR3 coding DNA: TGTGCCAGCAGCAGGACTAGCGGGGAACAGACCCAGTACTTC. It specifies CASSRTSGEQTQYF.

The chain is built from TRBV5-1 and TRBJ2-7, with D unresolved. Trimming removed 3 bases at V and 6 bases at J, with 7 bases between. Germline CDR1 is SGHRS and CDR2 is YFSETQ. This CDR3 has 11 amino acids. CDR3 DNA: TGCGCCAGCAGCTCCTCGGGCGAGCAGTACTTC. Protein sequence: CASSSSGEQYF.

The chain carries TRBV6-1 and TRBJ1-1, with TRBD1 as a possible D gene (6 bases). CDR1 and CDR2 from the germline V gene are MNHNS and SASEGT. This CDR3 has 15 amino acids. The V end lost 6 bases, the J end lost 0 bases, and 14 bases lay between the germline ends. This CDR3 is CASSAGTSMNTEAFF. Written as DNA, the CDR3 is TGTGCCAGCAGCGCCGGGACAAGCATGAACACTGAAGCTTTCTTT.

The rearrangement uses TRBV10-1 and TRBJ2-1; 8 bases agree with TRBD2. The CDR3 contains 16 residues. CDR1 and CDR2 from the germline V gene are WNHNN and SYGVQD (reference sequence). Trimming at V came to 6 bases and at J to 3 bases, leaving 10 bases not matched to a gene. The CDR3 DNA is TGCGCCAGCAGCCCCGGGACTAGTGGAGTCTACAATGAGCAGTTCTTC. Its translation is CASSPGTSGVYNEQFF.

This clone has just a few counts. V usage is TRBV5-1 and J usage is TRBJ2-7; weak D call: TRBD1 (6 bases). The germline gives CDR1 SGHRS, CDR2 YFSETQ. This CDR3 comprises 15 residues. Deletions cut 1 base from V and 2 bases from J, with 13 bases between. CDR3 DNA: TGCGCCAGCAGCTTGCACAGGACAGACCCCTACGAGCAGTACTTC. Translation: CASSLHRTDPYEQYF.

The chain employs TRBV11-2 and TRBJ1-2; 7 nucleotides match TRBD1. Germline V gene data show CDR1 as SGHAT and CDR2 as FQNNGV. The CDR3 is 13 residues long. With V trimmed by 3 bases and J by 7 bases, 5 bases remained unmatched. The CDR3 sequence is CASSFQGVLGYTF. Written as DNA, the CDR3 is TGTGCCAGCAGCTTTCAGGGGGTCCTTGGCTACACCTTC.

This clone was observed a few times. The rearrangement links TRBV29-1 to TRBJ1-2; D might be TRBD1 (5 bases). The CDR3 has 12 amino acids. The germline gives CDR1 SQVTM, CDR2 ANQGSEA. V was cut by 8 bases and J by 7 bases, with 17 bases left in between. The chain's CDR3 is CSPQSGLSGYTF. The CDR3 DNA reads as TGCAGCCCCCAGTCAGGGTTAAGTGGCTACACCTTC.

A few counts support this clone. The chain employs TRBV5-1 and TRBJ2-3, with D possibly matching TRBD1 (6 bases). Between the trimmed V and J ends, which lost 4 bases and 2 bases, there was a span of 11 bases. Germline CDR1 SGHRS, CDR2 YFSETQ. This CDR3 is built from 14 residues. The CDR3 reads CASSPDSNTDTQYF. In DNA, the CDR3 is TGCGCCAGCAGCCCGGACAGTAACACAGATACGCAGTATTTT. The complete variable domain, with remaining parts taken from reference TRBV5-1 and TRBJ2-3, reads KAGVTQTPRYLIKTRGQQVTLSCSPISGHRSVSWYQQTPGQGLQFLFEYFSETQRNKGNFPGRFSGRQFSNSRSEMNVSTLELGDSALYLCASSPDSNTDTQYFGPGTRLTVL.

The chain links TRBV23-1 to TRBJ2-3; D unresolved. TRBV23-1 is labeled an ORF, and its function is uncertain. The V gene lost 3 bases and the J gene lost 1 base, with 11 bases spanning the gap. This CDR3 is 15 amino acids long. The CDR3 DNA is TGCGCCAGCAGTCAGGGCTGCCAACGCACAGATACGCAGTATTTT. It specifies CASSQGCQRTDTQYF.

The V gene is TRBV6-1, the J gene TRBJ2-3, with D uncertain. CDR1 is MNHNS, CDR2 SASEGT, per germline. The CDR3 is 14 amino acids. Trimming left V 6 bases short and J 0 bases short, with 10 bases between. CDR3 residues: CASRSMTSTDTQYF. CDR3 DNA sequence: TGTGCCAGCAGGTCAATGACTAGCACAGATACGCAGTATTTT.

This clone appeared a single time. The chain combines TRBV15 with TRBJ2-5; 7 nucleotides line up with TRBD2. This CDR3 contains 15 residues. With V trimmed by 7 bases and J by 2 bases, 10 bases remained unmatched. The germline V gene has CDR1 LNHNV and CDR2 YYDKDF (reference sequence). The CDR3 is CATKGLGAIQETQYF. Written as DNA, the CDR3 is TGTGCCACCAAAGGACTAGGAGCCATACAAGAGACCCAGTACTTC.

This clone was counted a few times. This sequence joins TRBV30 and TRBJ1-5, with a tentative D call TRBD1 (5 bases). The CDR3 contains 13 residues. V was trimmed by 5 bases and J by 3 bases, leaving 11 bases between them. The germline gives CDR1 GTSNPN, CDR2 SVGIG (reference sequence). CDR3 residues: CAWQGTANQPQHF. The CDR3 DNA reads TGTGCCTGGCAGGGTACAGCCAATCAGCCCCAGCATTTT.

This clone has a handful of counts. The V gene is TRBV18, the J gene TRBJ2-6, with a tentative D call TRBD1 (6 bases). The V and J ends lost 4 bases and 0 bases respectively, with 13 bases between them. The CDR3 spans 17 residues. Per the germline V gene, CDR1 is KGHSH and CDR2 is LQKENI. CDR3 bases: TGTGCCAGCTCACATAACGTACAGGGCTCTGGGGCCAACGTCCTGACTTTC. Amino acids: CASSHNVQGSGANVLTF.

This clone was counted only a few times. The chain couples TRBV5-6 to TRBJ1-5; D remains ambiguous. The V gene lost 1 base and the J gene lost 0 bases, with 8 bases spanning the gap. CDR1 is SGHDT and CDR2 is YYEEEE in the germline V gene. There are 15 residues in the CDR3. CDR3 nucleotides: TGTGCCAGCAGCTTGAGAGGGATTAGCAATCAGCCCCAGCATTTT. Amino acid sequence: CASSLRGISNQPQHF. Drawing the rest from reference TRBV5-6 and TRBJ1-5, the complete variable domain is DAGVTQSPTHLIKTRGQQVTLRCSPKSGHDTVSWYQQALGQGPQFIFQYYEEEERQRGNFPDRFSGHQFPNYSSELNVNALLLGDSALYLCASSLRGISNQPQHFGDGTRLSIL.

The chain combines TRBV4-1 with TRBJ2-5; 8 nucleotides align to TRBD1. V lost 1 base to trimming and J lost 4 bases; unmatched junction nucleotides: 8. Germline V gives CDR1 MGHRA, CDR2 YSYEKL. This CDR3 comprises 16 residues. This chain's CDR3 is CASSQGAGGRGETQYF. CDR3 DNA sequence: TGCGCCAGCAGCCAAGGGGCAGGGGGCCGAGGAGAGACCCAGTACTTC.

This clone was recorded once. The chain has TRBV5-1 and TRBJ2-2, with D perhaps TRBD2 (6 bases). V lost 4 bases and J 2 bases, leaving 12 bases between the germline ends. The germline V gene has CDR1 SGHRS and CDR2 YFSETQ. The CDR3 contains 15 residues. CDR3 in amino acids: CASSPGRFNTGELFF. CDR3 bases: TGCGCCAGCAGCCCCGGGAGATTTAACACCGGGGAGCTGTTTTTT.

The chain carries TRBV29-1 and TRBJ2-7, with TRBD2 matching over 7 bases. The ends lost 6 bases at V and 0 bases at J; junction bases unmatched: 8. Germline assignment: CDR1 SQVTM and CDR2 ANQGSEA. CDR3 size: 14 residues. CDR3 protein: CSVGGSETSYEQYF. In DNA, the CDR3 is TGCAGCGTGGGGGGGAGTGAAACCTCCTACGAGCAGTACTTC.

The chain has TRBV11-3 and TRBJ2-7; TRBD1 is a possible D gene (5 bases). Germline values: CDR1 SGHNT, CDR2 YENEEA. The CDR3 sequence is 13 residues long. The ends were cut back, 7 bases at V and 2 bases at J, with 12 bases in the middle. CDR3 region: CASTQQETYEQYF. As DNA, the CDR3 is TGTGCCAGCACACAACAGGAAACCTACGAGCAGTACTTC.

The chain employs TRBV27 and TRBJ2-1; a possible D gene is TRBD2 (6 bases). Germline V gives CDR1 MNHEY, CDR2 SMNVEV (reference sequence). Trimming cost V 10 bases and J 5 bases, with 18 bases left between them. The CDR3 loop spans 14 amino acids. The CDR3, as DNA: TGTGCCACAAAAGGAGGCGGGATGAACAATGAGCAGTTCTTC. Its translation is CATKGGGMNNEQFF.

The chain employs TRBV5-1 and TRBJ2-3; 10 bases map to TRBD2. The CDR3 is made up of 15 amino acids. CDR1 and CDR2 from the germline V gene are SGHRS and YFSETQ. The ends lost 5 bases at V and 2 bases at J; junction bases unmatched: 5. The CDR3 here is CASSTSGIITDTQYF. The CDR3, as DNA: TGCGCCAGCAGTACTAGCGGGATTATCACAGATACGCAGTATTTT.